This entry is about one T cell receptor (beta chain). Its antigen is not known. This entry comes from a study of cytomegalovirus exposure and HLA in healthy donors. Whole-study results and caveats: Most CMV-associated TCR beta chains were later found to appear HLA-restricted. Some V segments, TRBV6-2 and TRBV6-3 among them, were indistinguishable and were therefore excluded. Earlier analysis yielded a pattern in which most TCR beta V segments were productive about 90% or about 30% of the time. Relative to equally common others, HLA-associated TCR beta chains showed greater clonal expansion in a later analysis.

This CDR3 contains 19 residues. Per germline, CDR1 MDHEN and CDR2 SYDVKM. The J segment lost 5 bases and the V segment lost 5 bases, leaving 20 bases of the junction unmatched. The PCR employed 60 Vbeta primers together with 13 Jbeta primers. Clones were sequenced by immunoSEQ multiplex PCR, and TCRdb holds only the in-frame ones, with some missing. The sample contains around 130,000 clones, approximately 80% of which appear only once. The receptor's source is a man aged 18 to 30 in good health and CMV-seronegative. Sequenced sample: PBMCs. This chain links TRBV28 with TRBJ1-5, with 8 bases fitting TRBD1. In DNA form, the CDR3 reads TGTGCCAGCAGTCTCACTTATTTCCGGGACAGGTCGTTCGATCAGCCCCAGCATTTT. Its translation: CASSLTYFRDRSFDQPQHF.